This passage covers 10 T cell receptor beta chains from one sample sequenced in a study of identical twins. One entry per CDR3 protein results from TCRdb running MiXCR on the 5' RACE reads. The sample has hundreds of thousands of distinct CDR3 sequences, around 24% seen once; the top ten hold more than 0.4%. In addition, the sample was reused for a study of yellow fever vaccine responses in identical twins.

Sequenced input: CD4+ T cells sorted from blood. Receptors originate from a woman under 30 in good health.

This chain joins TRBV9 and TRBJ2-3; no clear D gene. Germline V gives CDR1 SGDLS, CDR2 YYNGEE. This CDR3 has 14 residues. V shed 0 bases and J shed 2 bases, with 7 bases lying between them. The CDR3 nucleotides are TGTGCCAGCAGCGTAGGAGGAGTCACAGATACGCAGTATTTT. It translates to CASSVGGVTDTQYF.

This clonotype was seen a few times. The chain has TRBV12-3 or TRBV12-4 and TRBJ2-3; D remains unclear. The V and J ends lost 7 bases and 5 bases respectively, with 13 bases between them. The CDR3 loop spans 13 amino acids. For the CDR3, the DNA is TGTGCCAGCAAATGGGGATGGGGAGATACGCAGTATTTT. Residues: CASKWGWGDTQYF.

This clonotype was detected only a few times. The chain has TRBV6-1 and TRBJ2-7, with 7 nucleotides matching TRBD1. V was clipped by 6 bases and J by 0 bases; unmatched bases: 5. Germline CDR1 MNHNS, CDR2 SASEGT. CDR3 size: 14 residues. Here the CDR3 DNA reads TGTGCCAGCAGCCGACAGGGCAGCTCCTACGAGCAGTACGTC. This gives the protein CASSRQGSSYEQYV.

This clonotype was detected a few times. V gene TRBV2 combines with J gene TRBJ2-1; D ambiguous. Germline V lookup: CDR1 SNHLY, CDR2 FYNNEI. V lost 3 bases, J lost 2 bases, and 11 bases lay in between. The CDR3 is made up of 15 amino acids. The CDR3 DNA reads as TGTGCCAGCAGTGATGAAGGATCTCCCTACAATGAGCAGTTCTTC. Amino acids: CASSDEGSPYNEQFF.

The V and J genes are TRBV24-1 and TRBJ1-2, with 7 nucleotides matching TRBD1. V was pared by 9 bases and J by 5 bases, with 8 bases of the junction left unmatched. Germline lookup yields CDR1 KGHDR and CDR2 SFDVKD. CDR3 length equals 13 residues. CDR3 nucleotide sequence: TGTGCCACCGGGGAATCGACAGGGTATGGCTACACCTTC. It translates to CATGESTGYGYTF.

This clonotype has just a few counts. This chain connects TRBV12-3 or TRBV12-4 to TRBJ2-2; 12 bases line up with TRBD2. V lost 3 bases and J lost 9; bases outside the gene matches: 11. The CDR3 extends over 17 amino acids. CDR3 residues: CASSFAETSGRRRELFF. CDR3 sequence (DNA): TGTGCCAGCAGTTTCGCCGAGACTAGCGGGAGAAGGCGGGAGCTGTTTTTT.

Only a few counts were recorded for this clonotype. The junction shows a germline mismatch at one end, possibly a read error. The chain joins TRBV12-3 or TRBV12-4 to TRBJ2-2; 7 bases match TRBD1. The CDR3 is 13 residues long. The CDR3 nucleotides read TGTGCCAGCAGGGACACAGGGGCCGGGGAGCTGGTTTTT. This encodes CASRDTGAGELVF.

The chain recombines TRBV10-3 with TRBJ2-1; 7 bases map to TRBD2. The CDR3 loop spans 13 amino acids. V was clipped by 6 bases and J by 4 bases; unmatched bases: 3. Germline lookup yields CDR1 ENHRY and CDR2 SYGVKD. The CDR3 DNA is TGTGCCATCAGCCAGCGGGGTTACAATGAGCAGTTCTTC. Translated: CAISQRGYNEQFF.

The rearrangement uses TRBV19 and TRBJ2-1; D remains ambiguous. The germline gives CDR1 LNHDA, CDR2 SQIVND (reference sequence). CDR3 length equals 12 residues. V lost 5 bases and J 8 bases, leaving 10 bases between the germline ends. For the CDR3, the DNA is TGTGCCAGTAGTGTATCCGGTCATGAGCAGTTCTTC. This gives the protein CASSVSGHEQFF.

The chain combines TRBV12-3 or TRBV12-4 with TRBJ1-1; D call uncertain. This CDR3 is 14 amino acids long. V was trimmed by 3 bases and J by 1 base, leaving 9 bases between them. DNA of the CDR3: TGTGCCAGCAGTTTTTCCGGGAAGAACACTGAAGCTTTCTTT. Amino acids: CASSFSGKNTEAFF.